This TCR beta chain was recovered during a study of cytomegalovirus exposure and HLA in healthy donors (dated by TCRdb to between 2016 and 2019). Study-wide context: In an earlier analysis of about 560 of the donors, 276 Gb of sequence data and approximately 120 million unique TCR beta sequences from about 180 million T cells were reported. An earlier analysis of some 500 of the donors used high-throughput TCR beta sequencing to judge whether each TCR beta V gene segment behaved as functional or pseudogenic. The aim of the study was to test whether cataloging public T cell receptors could identify signatures of past pathogen exposure. Across some 400 genotyped donors of the cohort, an average of roughly 230,000 unique TCR beta nucleotide sequences per donor were sequenced, and 15% to 20% of those sequences were non-productive. Class I and class II HLA loci were covered by the typing at four-digit resolution. A later analysis re-examined previously published TCR beta repertoires from more than 650 donors and added high-resolution HLA genotyping to investigate patterns of TCR occurrence. The study profiled the T cell repertoires of approximately 700 subjects by immunosequencing and related them to cytomegalovirus serostatus. The number of donors typed differed by locus, with roughly 620-640 for A, B, C, DRB1 and DQB1, roughly 520 for DQA1, under 610 for DPA1, and over 400 for DPB1. All discovery cohort repertoires had been generated on a single sequencing platform. An early release that covered some 640 HLA-typed donors contained about 300 gigabases of sequencing data and around 80 million unique TCR sequences. The genetic ancestry cluster associated with self-reported Caucasian donors included about four fifths of the approximately 410 genotyped donors. Several DR-DQ haplotypes were handled as single units for association and clustering because linkage in the cohort was strong. The study combined high-throughput TCR immunosequencing, statistical association of individual TCRs with disease status, and machine learning to predict cytomegalovirus infection status. Donor age, sex, ethnicity and CMV serostatus were compiled alongside the repertoire data. In addition to the first cohort of 666 subjects, a separate validation cohort of some 120 different subjects was used. Rather than using new phenotypic data, the later analysis identified candidate immune exposures from TCR beta sequences and from how often those sequences occurred across donors. A later genetic analysis used genome-wide SNP genotypes for about 60% of the roughly 700 donors, treating that subset as a discovery cohort.

What the research found in general, with its limitations: Sequencing depth was assumed to be roughly uniform across donors in the presence/absence analyses, though that assumption may not hold. In a later analysis, most CMV-associated TCR beta chains were found to appear HLA-restricted, with HLA associations seemingly driven largely by CMV exposure. Linkage disequilibrium might explain the correlated functional status among segregating V segments, but an unknown experimental factor could not be ruled out. Strong co-occurrence of HLA alleles, especially DR and DQ, made assigning TCR associations to individual alleles difficult. In a later analysis, HLA-associated TCR beta chains were found to be more clonally expanded and to have lower generation probabilities than equally common non-associated chains. A few of the identified cytomegalovirus-associated TCR beta chains were confirmed in vitro to be specific for cytomegalovirus antigens. V-gene and J-gene trimming of TCR beta chains was associated with a missense DCLRE1C variant in a later genetic analysis, and the association was replicated in an independent cohort. At a false discovery rate of 0.05, a later analysis linked around 17,000 TCR beta sequences to specific HLA alleles. The study listed 164 TCR beta chains as associated with cytomegalovirus. According to the authors, the approach could potentially be generalized to other disease states and immunological phenotypes. For the cohort, immune exposure information was limited to CMV serostatus. While some public TCRs were present in many individuals, most TCR sequences turned up only very rarely across donors. The sequencing pipeline was judged likely to have produced a cluster of highly shared sequence variants as a technical artifact. A later analysis found that TCR association rates varied across HLA loci, with DRB1 alleles showing the most associated TCRs and HLA-C alleles the fewest. The classifier was reported to diagnose cytomegalovirus status with high specificity and sensitivity in both the original and validation cohorts. According to a later analysis, parvovirus B19, influenza, CMV and Epstein-Barr virus appeared linked to several top co-occurrence clusters. In this cohort, only TCR beta chains were sequenced, and detectable features were limited by the absence of alpha or paired-chain data. According to a later genetic analysis, donors in an Asian-associated ancestry cluster had fewer N-insertions in productive TCRs than the approximately 690-donor mean. Because some donors lacked HLA typing at each locus, the association tests relied only on the typed subset. Because the 87-base-pair reads could not distinguish some IMGT-functional V segments, including TRBV6-2 and TRBV6-3, those segments were excluded. A further reported finding was that TCR beta sequences accurately predicted the HLA-A and HLA-B alleles for most subjects in the first cohort. Because counts were too low, fewer than 20 rarely observed V segments, including chromosome 9 orphons, were excluded from the earlier analysis of around 590 of the donors. An earlier analysis of some 560 of the donors showed that most TCR beta V segments appeared in productive rearrangements either about 87% or about 30% of the time, which broadly matched IMGT annotations.

As regards this clone: Its specific antigen is unknown.

The germline V gene gives CDR1 as SGHRS and CDR2 as YFSETQ. The germline V end is reduced by 2 bases and the J end by 4 bases; junction bases left unmatched: 4. Including cysteine and phenylalanine, the CDR3 has 15 amino acids. The read is trimmed to its CDR3 DNA, 45 bases read in frame from base 1. Library method: the immunoSEQ multiplex PCR assay. For the multiplex PCR, a mixture combining 60 forward primers for TCR Vbeta segments and 13 reverse primers for TCR Jbeta segments was used. Amplification of the CDR3 region of rearranged TCR beta genes was performed with a multiplex PCR assay on genomic DNA. The amplified TCR beta libraries were sequenced on the Illumina HiSeq System as 87-base-pair reads. In the authors' own workflow: A later analysis counted tens of millions of unique TCR beta chains across the 650 to 700 repertoires, and some 11 million of these chains were shared by at least two donors. A nearest-neighbor algorithm error-corrected the raw reads and collapsed the reads into unique sequences, merging closely related sequences to remove PCR and sequencing errors. To assign V, D and J gene segments, CDR3 sequences were aligned to IMGT reference sequences. Each retained sequence needed at least a six-nucleotide match to both a V gene segment and a J gene segment. Rearrangements were called productive when the CDR3 lacked stop codons and stayed in frame with V and J; all others were non-productive. CDR3 was defined by IMGT convention, running from the second conserved V-encoded cysteine to the conserved J-encoded phenylalanine. Sequences without an unambiguous match to a single V gene segment were excluded from the earlier analysis of 500 to 700 of the donors. In an earlier analysis of 450 to 700 of the donors, V segments were called functional above 56.7% productive rearrangements and were called segregating when the between-donor standard deviation exceeded 5%. To diagnose cytomegalovirus status from the catalog of TCR beta chain sequences, a statistical classification framework was built. In a later analysis, V and J genes were assigned by comparing TCR nucleotide sequences against IMGT/GENE-DB human TR gene sequences. Using the TCRdist pipeline, a later analysis assigned CDR3 sequences along with most-parsimonious VDJ recombination scenarios. In a later analysis, each TCR beta chain was defined by its CDR3 amino acid sequence together with its V-gene family, and reads without a unique V-gene family were excluded. To address suspected cross-contamination and a sequencing artifact, a later analysis removed 592 highly shared, low-generation-probability nucleotide sequences. A later analysis calculated a clonal expansion index for each public chain from normalized within-repertoire ranks of inferred template counts. A later analysis computed generation probabilities with a VDJ recombination model fitted to out-of-frame rearrangements, and checked the results against IGoR. Hypergeometric tests were used in a later analysis to score TCR-TCR, TCR-HLA and TCR-CMV co-occurrence, with a repertoire-size bias correction applied to the TCR pairs. A later analysis estimated false discovery rates by permuting HLA or CMV assignments 20 times. In a later analysis, co-occurring TCRs were grouped with DBSCAN, and TCRdist sequence similarity was added when clustering was performed within HLA-allele-positive subsets. Co-occurrence clustering excluded repertoires with fewer than 30,000 or more than 120,000 public chains, plus five with anomalous nucleotide sharing. What TCRdb holds here is the immuneACCESS table cut down to in-frame rearrangements. Part of the clones is not present; checked against another copy, under half of the missing clones reflect an unresolved V gene, and the others are unexplained. The DNA gave D and trimming, while V, J and clone size come from that table. This sample's table contains approximately 140,000 clones. The ten top clones hold less than 2% of the sample.

The cohort consisted of more than 650 healthy bone marrow donors. At the time of sampling, every cohort member was nominally healthy, though immune exposures that went unrecorded were likely present. The donor tested CMV seronegative and was one of the 352 seronegative cohort members. A peripheral blood sample was collected from each donor, and TCR beta sequencing was performed on peripheral blood mononuclear cells. Genomic DNA was extracted from the blood cell samples with the Qiagen DNeasy Blood Extraction Kit. The clonotype was recovered from a woman aged 40 to 50 in good health and CMV-seronegative. The chain uses TRBV5-1 and TRBJ2-5, with 11 bases in between that match TRBD1. The sequenced material came from PBMCs. The DNA sequence is as follows: TGCGCCAGCAGCTTATGGGACAGGGGGGGAGAGACCCAGTACTTC. Its translation is CASSLWDRGGETQYF. Here the CDR3 is joined to the reference TRBV5-1 and TRBJ2-5 genes, and the full variable domain is: KAGVTQTPRYLIKTRGQQVTLSCSPISGHRSVSWYQQTPGQGLQFLFEYFSETQRNKGNFPGRFSGRQFSNSRSEMNVSTLELGDSALYLCASSLWDRGGETQYFGPGTRLLVL.